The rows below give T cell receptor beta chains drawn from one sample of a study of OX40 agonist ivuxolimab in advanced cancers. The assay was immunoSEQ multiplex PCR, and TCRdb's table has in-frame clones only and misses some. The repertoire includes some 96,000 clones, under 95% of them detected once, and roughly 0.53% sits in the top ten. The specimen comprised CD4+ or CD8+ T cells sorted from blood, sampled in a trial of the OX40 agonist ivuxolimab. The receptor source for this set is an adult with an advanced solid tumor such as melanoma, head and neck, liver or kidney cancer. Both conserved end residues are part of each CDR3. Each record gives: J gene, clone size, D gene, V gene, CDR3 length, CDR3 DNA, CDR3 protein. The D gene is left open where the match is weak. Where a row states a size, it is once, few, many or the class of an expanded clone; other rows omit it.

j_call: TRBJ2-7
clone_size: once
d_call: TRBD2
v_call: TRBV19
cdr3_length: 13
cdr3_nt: TGTGCCAGTAGCCCTAGCGGGACTCACGAGCAGTACTTC
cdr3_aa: CASSPSGTHEQYF

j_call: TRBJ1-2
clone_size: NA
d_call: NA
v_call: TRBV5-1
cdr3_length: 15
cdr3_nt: TGCGCCAGCAGCTGGGCGGTAGGACAAAATTATGGCTACACCTTC
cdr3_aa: CASSWAVGQNYGYTF

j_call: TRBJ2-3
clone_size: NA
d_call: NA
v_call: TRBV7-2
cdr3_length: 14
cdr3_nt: TGTGCCAGCAGCTTTACCGGGGTGGCAGATACGCAGTATTTT
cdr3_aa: CASSFTGVADTQYF

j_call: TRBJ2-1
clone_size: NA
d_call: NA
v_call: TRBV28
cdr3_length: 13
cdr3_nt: TGTGCCAGCCGGAGGCCCGCTGTTGATGAGCAGTTCTTC
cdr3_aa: CASRRPAVDEQFF

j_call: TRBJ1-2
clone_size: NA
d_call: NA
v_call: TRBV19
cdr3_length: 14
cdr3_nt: TGTGCCAGTAGTTCCCCAGGGGACGTCTATGGCTACACCTTC
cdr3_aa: CASSSPGDVYGYTF

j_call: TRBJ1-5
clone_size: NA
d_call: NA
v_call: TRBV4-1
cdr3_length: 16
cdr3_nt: TGCGCCAGCAGCCACCCACCGCCAGGGAACAATCAGCCCCAGCATTTT
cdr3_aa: CASSHPPPGNNQPQHF

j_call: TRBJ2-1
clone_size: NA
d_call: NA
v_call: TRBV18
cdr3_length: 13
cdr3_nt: TGTGCCAGCTCACCCTCAGAGGGGCGCGTGCAGTTCTTC
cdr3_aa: CASSPSEGRVQFF

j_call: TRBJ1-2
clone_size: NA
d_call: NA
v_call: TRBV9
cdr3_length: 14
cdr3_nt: TGTGCCAGCAGCGTTGACCGGGGAAGTCAGGGCTACACCTTC
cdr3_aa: CASSVDRGSQGYTF

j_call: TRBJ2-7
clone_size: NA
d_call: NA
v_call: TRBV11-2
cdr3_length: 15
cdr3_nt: TGTGCCAGCAGCTTAACCCAGACGGCCGCCTACGAGCAGTACTTC
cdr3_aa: CASSLTQTAAYEQYF

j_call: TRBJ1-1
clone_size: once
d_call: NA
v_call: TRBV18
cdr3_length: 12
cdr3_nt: TGTGCCAGCTCACAGGGGTACACTGAAGCTTTCTTT
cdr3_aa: CASSQGYTEAFF

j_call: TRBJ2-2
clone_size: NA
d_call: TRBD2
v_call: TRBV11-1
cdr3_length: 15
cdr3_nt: TGTGCCAGCAGTCACGGACTAGCGGGATTTGGGGAGCTGTTTTTT
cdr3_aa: CASSHGLAGFGELFF

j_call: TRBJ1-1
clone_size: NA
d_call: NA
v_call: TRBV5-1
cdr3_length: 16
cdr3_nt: TGCGCCAGCAGCTTGGCTTTCGGCACCTTGAACACTGAAGCTTTCTTT
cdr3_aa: CASSLAFGTLNTEAFF

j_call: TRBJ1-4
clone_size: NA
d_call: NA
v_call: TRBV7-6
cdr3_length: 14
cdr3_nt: TGTGCCAGCAGCTCATCAGGGGAAGGGGGAAAACTGTTTTTT
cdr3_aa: CASSSSGEGGKLFF

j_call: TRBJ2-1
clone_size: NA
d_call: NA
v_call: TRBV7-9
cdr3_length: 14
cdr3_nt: TGTGCCAGCAGCTTAGCAACTGAAGGGTCTGAGCAGTTCTTC
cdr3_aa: CASSLATEGSEQFF

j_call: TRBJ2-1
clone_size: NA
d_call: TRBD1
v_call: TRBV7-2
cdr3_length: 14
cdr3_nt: TGTGCCAGCAGGGGGACAGGTTTTTACAATGAGCAGTTCTTC
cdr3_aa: CASRGTGFYNEQFF

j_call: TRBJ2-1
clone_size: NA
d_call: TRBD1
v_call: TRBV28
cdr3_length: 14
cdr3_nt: TGTGCCAGCAGTGAGGGACAGGGGGACGATGAGCAGTTCTTC
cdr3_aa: CASSEGQGDDEQFF

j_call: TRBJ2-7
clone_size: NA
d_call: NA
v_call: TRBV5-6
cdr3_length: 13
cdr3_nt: TGTGCCAGCAGCTCGGACGGTTATTACGAGCAGTACTTC
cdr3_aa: CASSSDGYYEQYF

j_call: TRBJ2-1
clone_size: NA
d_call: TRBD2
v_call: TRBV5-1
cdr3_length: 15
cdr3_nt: TGCGCCAGCAGCCTCGGACTAGCGGGAAACAATGAGCAGTTCTTC
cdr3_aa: CASSLGLAGNNEQFF

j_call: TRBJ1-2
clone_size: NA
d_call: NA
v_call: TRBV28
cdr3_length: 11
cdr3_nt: TGTGCCTCCCGGACGGGATATGGCTACACCTTC
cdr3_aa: CASRTGYGYTF

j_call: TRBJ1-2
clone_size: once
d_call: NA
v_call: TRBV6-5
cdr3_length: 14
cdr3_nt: TGTGCCAGCAGTTACTCGGGCAGGAGCTATGGCTACACCTTC
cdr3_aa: CASSYSGRSYGYTF

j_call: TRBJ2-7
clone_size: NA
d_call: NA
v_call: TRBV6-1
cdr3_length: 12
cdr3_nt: TGTGCCAGCGCGCGGAGTTGGGACGAGCAGTACTTC
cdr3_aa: CASARSWDEQYF

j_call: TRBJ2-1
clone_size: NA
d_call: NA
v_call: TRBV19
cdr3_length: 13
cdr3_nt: TGTGCCAGTAGTATCGACAGATCCCAAGAGCAGTTCTTC
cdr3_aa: CASSIDRSQEQFF

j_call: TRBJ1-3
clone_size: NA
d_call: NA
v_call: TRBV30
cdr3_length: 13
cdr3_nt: TGTGCCTGGAGTGTAAACACCGGAAACACCATATATTTT
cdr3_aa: CAWSVNTGNTIYF

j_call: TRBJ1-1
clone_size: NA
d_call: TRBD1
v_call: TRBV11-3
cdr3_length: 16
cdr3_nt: TGTGCCAGCAGCGTCCGACGGACAGGACCTAACACTGAAGCTTTCTTT
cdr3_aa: CASSVRRTGPNTEAFF

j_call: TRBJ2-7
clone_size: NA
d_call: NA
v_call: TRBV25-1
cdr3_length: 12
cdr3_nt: TGTGCCAGCGGTCAACAGTCCTACGAGCAGTACTTC
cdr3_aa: CASGQQSYEQYF

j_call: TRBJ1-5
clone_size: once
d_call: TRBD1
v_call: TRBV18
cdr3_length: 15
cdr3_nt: TGTGCCAGCTCGGGGACAGGGGGCCAGGATCAGCCCCAGCATTTT
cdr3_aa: CASSGTGGQDQPQHF